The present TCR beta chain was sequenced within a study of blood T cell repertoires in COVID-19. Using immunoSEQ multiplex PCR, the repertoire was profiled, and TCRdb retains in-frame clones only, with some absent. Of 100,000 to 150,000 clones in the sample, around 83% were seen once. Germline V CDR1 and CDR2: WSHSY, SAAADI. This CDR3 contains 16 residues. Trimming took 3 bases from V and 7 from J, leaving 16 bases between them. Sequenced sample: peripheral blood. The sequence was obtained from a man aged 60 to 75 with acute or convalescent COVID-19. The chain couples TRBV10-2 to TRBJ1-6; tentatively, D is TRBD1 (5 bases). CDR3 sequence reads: CASSDSGRGLNSPLHF. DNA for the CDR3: TGCGCCAGCAGTGACTCCGGACGGGGACTCAATTCACCCCTCCACTTT.